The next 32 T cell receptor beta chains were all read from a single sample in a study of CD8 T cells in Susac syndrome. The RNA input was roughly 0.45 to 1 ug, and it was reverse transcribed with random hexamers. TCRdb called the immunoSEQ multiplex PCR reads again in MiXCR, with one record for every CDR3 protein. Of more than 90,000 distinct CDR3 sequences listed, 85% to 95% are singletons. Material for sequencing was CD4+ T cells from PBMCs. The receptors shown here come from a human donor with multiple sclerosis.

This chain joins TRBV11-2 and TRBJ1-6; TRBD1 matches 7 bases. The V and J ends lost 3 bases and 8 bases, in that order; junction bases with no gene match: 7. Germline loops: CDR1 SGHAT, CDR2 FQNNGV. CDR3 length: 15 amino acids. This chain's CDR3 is CASSFSQGSYSPLHF. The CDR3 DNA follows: TGTGCCAGCAGCTTCTCACAGGGGTCATATTCACCCCTCCACTTT.

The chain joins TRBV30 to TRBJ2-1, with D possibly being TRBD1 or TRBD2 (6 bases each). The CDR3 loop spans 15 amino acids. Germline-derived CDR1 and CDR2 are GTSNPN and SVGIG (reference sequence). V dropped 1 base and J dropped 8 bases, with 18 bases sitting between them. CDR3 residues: CAWSGRGRGLYEQFF. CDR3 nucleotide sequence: TGTGCCTGGAGTGGGCGGGGCAGGGGCCTTTATGAGCAGTTCTTC.

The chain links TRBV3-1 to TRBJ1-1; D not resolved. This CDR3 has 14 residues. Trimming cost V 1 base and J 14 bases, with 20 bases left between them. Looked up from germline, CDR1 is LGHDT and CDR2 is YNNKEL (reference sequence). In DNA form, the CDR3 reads TGTGCCAGCAGCCAAGGGTTGAGACAATCATCTCCCTTCTTT. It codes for CASSQGLRQSSPFF.

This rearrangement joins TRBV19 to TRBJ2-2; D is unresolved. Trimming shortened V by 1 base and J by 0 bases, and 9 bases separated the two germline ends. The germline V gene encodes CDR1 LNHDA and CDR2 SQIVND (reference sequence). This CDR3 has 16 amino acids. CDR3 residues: CASSIGRNSNTGELFF. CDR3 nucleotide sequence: TGTGCCAGTAGTATAGGAAGGAACTCGAACACCGGGGAGCTGTTTTTT.

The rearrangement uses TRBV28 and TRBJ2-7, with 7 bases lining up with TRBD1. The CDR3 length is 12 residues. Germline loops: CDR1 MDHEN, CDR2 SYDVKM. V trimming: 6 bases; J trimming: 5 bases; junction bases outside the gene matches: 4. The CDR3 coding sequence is TGTGCCAGCAGGACAGGGCCCCACGAGCAGTACTTC. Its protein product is CASRTGPHEQYF.

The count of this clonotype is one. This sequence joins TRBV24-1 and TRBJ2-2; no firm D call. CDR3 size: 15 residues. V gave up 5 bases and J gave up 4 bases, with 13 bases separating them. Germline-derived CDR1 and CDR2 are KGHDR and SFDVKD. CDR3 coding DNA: TGTGCCACCAGTGGAACCCCCGTGGGCACCGGGGAGCTGTTTTTT. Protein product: CATSGTPVGTGELFF.

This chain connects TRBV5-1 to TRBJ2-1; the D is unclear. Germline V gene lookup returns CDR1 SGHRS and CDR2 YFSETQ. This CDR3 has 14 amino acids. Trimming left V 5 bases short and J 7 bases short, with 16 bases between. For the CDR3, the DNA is TGCGCCAGCAGTGGTTCCTGGGGTAGGAATGAGCAGTTCTTC. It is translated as CASSGSWGRNEQFF.

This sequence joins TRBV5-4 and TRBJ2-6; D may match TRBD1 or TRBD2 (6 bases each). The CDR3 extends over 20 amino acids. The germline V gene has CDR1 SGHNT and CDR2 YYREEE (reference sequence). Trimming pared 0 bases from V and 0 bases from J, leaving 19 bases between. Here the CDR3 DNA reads TGTGCCAGCAGCTTGGCCGGGGGCTGGGGACGGTACTCTGGGGCCAACGTCCTGACTTTC. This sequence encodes CASSLAGGWGRYSGANVLTF.

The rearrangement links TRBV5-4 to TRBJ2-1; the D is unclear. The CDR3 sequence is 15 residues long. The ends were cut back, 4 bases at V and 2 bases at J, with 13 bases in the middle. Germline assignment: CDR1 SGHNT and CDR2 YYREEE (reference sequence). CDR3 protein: CASSPPGAAYNEQFF. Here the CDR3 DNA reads TGTGCCAGCAGCCCCCCCGGTGCCGCCTACAATGAGCAGTTCTTC.

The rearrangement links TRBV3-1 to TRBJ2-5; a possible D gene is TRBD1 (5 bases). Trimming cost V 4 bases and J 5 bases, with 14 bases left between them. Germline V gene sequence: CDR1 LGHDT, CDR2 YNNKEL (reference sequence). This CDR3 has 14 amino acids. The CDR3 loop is CASSPQGASETQYF. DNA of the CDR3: TGTGCCAGCAGCCCGCAAGGGGCATCGGAGACCCAGTACTTC.

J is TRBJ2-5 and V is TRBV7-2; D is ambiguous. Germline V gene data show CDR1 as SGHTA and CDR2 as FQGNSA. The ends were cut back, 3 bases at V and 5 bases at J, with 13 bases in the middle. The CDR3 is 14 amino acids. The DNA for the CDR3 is TGTGCCAGCAGCTTCCCACCCGCACGGGAGACCCAGTACTTC. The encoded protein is CASSFPPARETQYF.

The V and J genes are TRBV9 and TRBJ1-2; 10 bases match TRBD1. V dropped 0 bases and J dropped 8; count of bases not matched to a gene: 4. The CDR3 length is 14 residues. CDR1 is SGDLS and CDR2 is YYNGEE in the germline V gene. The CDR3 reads CASSVGGQGLGYTF. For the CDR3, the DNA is TGTGCCAGCAGCGTAGGGGGACAGGGGCTCGGCTACACCTTC.

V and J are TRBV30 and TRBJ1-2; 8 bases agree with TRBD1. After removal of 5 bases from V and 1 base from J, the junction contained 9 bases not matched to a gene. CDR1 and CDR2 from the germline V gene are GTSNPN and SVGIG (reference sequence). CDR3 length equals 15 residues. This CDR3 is CAWGGRTGYNYGYTF. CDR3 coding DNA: TGTGCCTGGGGGGGCCGGACAGGGTATAACTATGGCTACACCTTC. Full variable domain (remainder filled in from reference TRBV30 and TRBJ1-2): SQTIHQWPATLVQPVGSPLSLECTVEGTSNPNLYWYRQAAGRGLQLLFYSVGIGQISSEVPQNLSASRPQDRQFILSSKKLLLSDSGFYLCAWGGRTGYNYGYTFGSGTRLTVV.

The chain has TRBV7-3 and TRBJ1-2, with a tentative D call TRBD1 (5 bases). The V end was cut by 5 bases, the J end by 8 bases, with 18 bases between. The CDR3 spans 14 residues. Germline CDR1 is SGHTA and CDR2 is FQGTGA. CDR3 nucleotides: TGTGCCAGCAGCCGGGAAGGGGTCCTAGGCGGCTACACCTTC. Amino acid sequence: CASSREGVLGGYTF.

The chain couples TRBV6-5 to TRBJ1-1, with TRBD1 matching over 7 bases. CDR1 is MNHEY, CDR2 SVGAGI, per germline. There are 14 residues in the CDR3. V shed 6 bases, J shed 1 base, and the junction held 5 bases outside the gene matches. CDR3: CASSHRDRNTEAFF. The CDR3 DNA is TGTGCCAGCAGCCATAGGGACAGGAACACTGAAGCTTTCTTT.

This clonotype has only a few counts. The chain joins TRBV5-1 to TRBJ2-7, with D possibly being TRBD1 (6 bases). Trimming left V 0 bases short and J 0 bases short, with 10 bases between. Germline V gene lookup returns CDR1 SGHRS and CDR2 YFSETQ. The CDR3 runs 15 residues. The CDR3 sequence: CASSLAVGASYEQYF. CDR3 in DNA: TGCGCCAGCAGCTTGGCGGTGGGGGCCTCCTACGAGCAGTACTTC. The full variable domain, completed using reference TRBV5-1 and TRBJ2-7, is KAGVTQTPRYLIKTRGQQVTLSCSPISGHRSVSWYQQTPGQGLQFLFEYFSETQRNKGNFPGRFSGRQFSNSRSEMNVSTLELGDSALYLCASSLAVGASYEQYFGPGTRLTVT.

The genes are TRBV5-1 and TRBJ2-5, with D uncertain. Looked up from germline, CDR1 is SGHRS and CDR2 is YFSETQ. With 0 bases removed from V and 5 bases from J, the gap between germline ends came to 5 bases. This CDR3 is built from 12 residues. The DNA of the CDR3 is TGCGCCAGCAGCTTGGCCAGTGAGACCCAGTACTTC. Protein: CASSLASETQYF.

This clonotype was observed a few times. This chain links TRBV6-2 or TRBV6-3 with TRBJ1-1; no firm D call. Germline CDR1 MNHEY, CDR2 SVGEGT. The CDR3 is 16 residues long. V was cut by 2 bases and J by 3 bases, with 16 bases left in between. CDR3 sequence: CASSYLEGWFDTEAFF. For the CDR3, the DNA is TGTGCCAGCAGTTACCTTGAGGGATGGTTCGACACTGAAGCTTTCTTT.

The DNA of the CDR3 is TGTGCCAGTAGTCACAGGGGCGACGAGCAGTACTTC. Protein: CASSHRGDEQYF. The chain uses TRBV19 and TRBJ2-7, with 7 bases identical to TRBD1. The CDR3 length is 12 residues. The germline gives CDR1 LNHDA, CDR2 SQIVND (reference sequence). J was trimmed by 5 bases and V by 5 bases; bases with no gene match: 3. Full variable domain (outside the CDR3, taken from reference TRBV19 and TRBJ2-7): DGGITQSPKYLFRKEGQNVTLSCEQNLNHDAMYWYRQDPGQGLRLIYYSQIVNDFQKGDIAEGYSVSREKKESFPLTVTSAQKNPTAFYLCASSHRGDEQYFGPGTRLTVT.

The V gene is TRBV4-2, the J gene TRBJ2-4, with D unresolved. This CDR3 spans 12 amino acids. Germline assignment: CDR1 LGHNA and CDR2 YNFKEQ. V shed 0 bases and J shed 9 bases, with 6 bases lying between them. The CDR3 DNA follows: TGTGCCAGCAGCCAAGACACATCCATTCAGTACTTC. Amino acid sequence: CASSQDTSIQYF.

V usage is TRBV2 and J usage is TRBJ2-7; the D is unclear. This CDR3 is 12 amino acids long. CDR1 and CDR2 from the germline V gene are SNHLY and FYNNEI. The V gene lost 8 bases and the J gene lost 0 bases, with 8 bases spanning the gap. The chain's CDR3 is CASDPSSYEQYF. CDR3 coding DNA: TGTGCCAGCGATCCTAGCTCCTACGAGCAGTACTTC. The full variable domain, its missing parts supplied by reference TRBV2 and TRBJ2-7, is EPEVTQTPSHQVTQMGQEVILRCVPISNHLYFYWYRQILGQKVEFLVSFYNNEISEKSEIFDDQFSVERPDGSNFTLKIRSTKLEDSAMYFCASDPSSYEQYFGPGTRLTVT.

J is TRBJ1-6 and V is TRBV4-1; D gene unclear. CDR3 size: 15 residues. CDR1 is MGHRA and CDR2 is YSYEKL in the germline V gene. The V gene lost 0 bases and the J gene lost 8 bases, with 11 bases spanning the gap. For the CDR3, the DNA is TGCGCCAGCAGCCAAGACGGATCAGGTCATTCACCCCTCCACTTT. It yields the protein CASSQDGSGHSPLHF.

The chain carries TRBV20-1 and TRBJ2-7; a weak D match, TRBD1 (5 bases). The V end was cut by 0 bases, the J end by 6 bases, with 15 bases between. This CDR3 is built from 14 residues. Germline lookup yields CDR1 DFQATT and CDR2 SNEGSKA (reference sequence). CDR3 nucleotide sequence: TGCAGTGCTAGAGATGGCGGCAGGGAAGGCGAGCAGTACTTC. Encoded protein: CSARDGGREGEQYF.

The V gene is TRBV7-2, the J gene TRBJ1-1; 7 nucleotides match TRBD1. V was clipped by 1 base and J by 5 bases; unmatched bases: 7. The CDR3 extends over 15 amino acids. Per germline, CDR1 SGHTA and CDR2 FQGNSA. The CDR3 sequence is CASSLGWTGRTEAFF. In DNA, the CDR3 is TGTGCCAGCAGCTTAGGGTGGACAGGCAGGACTGAAGCTTTCTTT.

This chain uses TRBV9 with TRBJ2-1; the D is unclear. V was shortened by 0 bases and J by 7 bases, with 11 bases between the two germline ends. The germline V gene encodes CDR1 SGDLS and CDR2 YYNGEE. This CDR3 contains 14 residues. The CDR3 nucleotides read TGTGCCAGCAGCGTAGAGGAGACTTTTAATGAGCAGTTCTTC. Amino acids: CASSVEETFNEQFF.

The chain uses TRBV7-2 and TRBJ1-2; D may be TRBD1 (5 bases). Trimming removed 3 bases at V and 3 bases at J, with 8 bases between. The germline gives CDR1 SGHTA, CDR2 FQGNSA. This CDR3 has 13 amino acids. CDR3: CASSLWGDYGYTF. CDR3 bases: TGTGCCAGCAGCTTGTGGGGGGACTATGGCTACACCTTC.

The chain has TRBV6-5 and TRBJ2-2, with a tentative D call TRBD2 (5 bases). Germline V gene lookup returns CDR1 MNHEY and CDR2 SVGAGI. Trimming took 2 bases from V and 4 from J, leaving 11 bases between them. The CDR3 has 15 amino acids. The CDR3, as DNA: TGTGCCAGCAGTTACCGGCAGGAGGTCACCGGGGAGCTGTTTTTT. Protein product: CASSYRQEVTGELFF.

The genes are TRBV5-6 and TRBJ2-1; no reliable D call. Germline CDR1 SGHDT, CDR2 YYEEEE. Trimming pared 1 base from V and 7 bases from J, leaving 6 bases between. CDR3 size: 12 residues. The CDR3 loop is CASSLIRNEQFF. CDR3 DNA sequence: TGTGCCAGCAGCTTGATTCGGAATGAGCAGTTCTTC.

CDR3 bases: TGTGCCAGTAGTCGACAGGGGGTTGGCTACACCTTC. Its protein product is CASSRQGVGYTF. This chain connects TRBV19 to TRBJ1-2, with 9 nucleotides matching TRBD1. The CDR3 consists of 12 residues. Germline CDR1 and CDR2: LNHDA and SQIVND (reference sequence). Germline trimming cut 5 bases from V and 7 bases from J; bases unmatched to any gene: 2.

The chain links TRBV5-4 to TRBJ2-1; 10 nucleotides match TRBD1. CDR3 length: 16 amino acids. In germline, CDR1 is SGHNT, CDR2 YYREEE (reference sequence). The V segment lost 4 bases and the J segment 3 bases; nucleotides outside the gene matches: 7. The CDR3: CASSSRTGGVYNEQFF. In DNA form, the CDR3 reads TGTGCCAGCAGCAGCAGGACAGGGGGTGTCTACAATGAGCAGTTCTTC.

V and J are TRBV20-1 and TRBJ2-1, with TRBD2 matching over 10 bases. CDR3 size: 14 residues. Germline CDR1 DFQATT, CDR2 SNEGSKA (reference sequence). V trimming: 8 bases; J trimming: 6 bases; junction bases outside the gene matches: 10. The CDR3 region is CSTTGTSDGNEQFF. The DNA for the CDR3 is TGCAGTACAACCGGGACTAGCGATGGCAATGAGCAGTTCTTC.

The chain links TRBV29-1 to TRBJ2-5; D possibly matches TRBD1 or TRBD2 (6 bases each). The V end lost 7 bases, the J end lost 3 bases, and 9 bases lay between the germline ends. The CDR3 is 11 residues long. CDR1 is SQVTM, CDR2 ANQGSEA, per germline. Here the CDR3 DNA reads TGCAGCGGGGGGGCGGAAGAGACCCAGTACTTC. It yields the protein CSGGAEETQYF.